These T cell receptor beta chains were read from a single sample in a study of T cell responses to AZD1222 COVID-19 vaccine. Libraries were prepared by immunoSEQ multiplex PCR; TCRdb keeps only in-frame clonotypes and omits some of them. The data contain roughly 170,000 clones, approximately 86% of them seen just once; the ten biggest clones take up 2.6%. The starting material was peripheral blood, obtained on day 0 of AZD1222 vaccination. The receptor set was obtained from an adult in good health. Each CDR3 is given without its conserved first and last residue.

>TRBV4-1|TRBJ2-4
ASSHTDGTLAKNIQY
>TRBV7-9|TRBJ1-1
ASSLGSPQAF
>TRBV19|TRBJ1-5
ASSTGQGESQPQH
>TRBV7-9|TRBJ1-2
ASSPLSIAGSYGYT
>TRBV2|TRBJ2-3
ASSERREYRGTQY
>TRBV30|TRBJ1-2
AWDGYYGYT
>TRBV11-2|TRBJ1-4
ASSLSTNEKLF
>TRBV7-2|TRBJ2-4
ASLPGLGAANIQY
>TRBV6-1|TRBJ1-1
ASSSRGGIDTEAF
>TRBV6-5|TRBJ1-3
ASRQGATGNTIY
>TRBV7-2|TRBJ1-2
ASSRTRGTGPYGYT
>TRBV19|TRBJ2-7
ASTAWGFTLYEQY
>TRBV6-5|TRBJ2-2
ASNPGWNTGELF
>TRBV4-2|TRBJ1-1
ASSQESGVNTEAF
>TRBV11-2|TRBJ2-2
ASSLFRADRVITGELF
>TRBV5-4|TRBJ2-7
ASSLRIYGRVSYEQY
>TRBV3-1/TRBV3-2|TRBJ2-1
ASSQMDRGRGEQF
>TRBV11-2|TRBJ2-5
ASSFPPTDPSETQY
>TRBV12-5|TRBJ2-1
ASARTSGLLHNEQF
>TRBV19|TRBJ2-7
ASSNQGRGYEQY
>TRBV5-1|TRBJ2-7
ASNRDSLSYEQY
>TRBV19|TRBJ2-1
ASSIQQGDRDNEQF
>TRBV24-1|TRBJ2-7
ATSDRLVGGTYEQY
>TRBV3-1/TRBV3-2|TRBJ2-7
ASSQDSEGGLEQC
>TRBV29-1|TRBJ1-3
SVEPRSGNTIY
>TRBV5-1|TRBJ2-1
ASSPPGLAGGSDEQF
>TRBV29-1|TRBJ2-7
SVSTSPGAGEQY
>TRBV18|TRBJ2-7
ASSRGYEQY
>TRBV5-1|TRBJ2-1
ASRLAGGSSYNEQF
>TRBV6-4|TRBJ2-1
ASSVRRGYNEQF
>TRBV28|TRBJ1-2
ASSLTGTGDYGYT
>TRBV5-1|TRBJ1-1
ASSPGTGVRMNTEAF
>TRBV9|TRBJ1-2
ASSPTGGPYGYT
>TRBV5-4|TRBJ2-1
ASSPPSSYNEQF
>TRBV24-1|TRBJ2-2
ATGEGGIDTGELF
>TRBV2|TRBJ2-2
ASSESARAFNTGELF
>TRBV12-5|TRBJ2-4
ASGQAQGTKNIQY
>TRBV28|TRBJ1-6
ASSSPPGSPVSSYNSPLH
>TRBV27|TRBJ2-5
ASSSHAGLVETQY
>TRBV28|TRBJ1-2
ASSQQAGYGYT
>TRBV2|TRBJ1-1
ASSAQGLSSTEAF
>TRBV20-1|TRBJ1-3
SVSGNTIY
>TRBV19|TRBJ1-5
ASGHRVRVGQPQH
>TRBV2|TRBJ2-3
ASRDIATVTDTQY
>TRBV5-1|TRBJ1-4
ASSPGTDPLT
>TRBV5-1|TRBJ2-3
ASSLGSQTDTQY
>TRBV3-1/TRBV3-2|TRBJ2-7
ASSQAAFGEQY
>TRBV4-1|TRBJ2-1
ASSQDRLEGFSYNEQF
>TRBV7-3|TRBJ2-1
ASSSSLAGGRNEQF
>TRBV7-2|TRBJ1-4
ASSSSTFEKLF
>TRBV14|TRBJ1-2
ASSQGTAVGYGYT
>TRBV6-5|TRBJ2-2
ASSYEAGELF
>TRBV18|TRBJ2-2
ASSQQGRNTGELF
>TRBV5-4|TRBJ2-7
ASSLGYSYEQY
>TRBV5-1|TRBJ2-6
ASSLTGTGTSGANVLT